This T cell receptor (beta chain) was retrieved from a study of blood T cell repertoires in COVID-19. On the study more broadly: Samples came from the United States, Italy and Spain, spanning acute and convalescent COVID-19. The cDNA or gDNA used as material had been derived from T cells, B-cell-depleted T cells, or PBMCs.

Study processing details: Amplification of reference gene primers was used by the study to estimate nucleated cell counts. Clones were read by immunoSEQ multiplex PCR, and TCRdb kept only the in-frame ones, dropping some. V, J and clone size were drawn from that table, and D and trimming were deduced from the DNA. This table holds about 110,000 clones, around 86% found once. This clone occurred a few times. The CDR3 totals 12 residues. The V gene's germline CDR1 is SGHKS and CDR2 YYEKEE (reference sequence). V lost 4 bases and J lost 3, with 8 bases in between. Source material: peripheral blood. The J gene is TRBJ2-7, the V gene TRBV5-5; D is uncertain. This sequence originates from a man aged 40-50 years with acute or convalescent COVID-19. The CDR3 loop is CASSVDNYEQYF. The CDR3 bases are TGTGCCAGCAGCGTAGACAACTACGAGCAGTACTTC.